This TCR beta chain emerged from a study of blood T cell repertoires in COVID-19 (dated by TCRdb to 2019 to 2021). Regarding the research as a whole: Samples covering the acute and convalescent phases of COVID-19 were provided by collaborators in the United States, Italy and Spain. The material from the prospective study consisted of cDNA or gDNA derived from T cells, B-cell-depleted T cells, or PBMCs. Samples were obtained from the ongoing ImmuneRACE study (first 160 participants) and from about 1,300 subjects provided by 6 global collaborators. Sample metadata almost always included a de-identified subject ID, COVID-19 status, age in years and sex. The repertoires were released in a freely available public database meant as a resource for research on the immune response to SARS-CoV-2. HLA class I and class II types, where available, came from metadata supplied by the sample provider rather than from assay-based typing. Deeply sampled blood TCRbeta repertoires from subjects exposed to, actively infected with, or recovered from COVID-19 were included in the dataset.

Overall study results and their limits: The amount of clinical and demographic metadata varied by source and participant and was provided uncurated.

The collaborating institutions used their own protocols to collect whole blood in K2EDTA tubes. Collaborator samples were shipped for TCRbeta analysis as frozen whole blood, isolated PBMCs, or DNA extracted from either sample type. Points on this clone: Its binding antigen is unknown. There are no base qualities to consult, and no much larger clone falls within one base.

TCRbeta CDR3 regions were amplified from genomic DNA by means of the immunoSEQ Assay, a bias-controlled multiplex PCR. The study's processing was this. The number of nucleated cells in each sample was estimated from the amplification of reference gene primers within the assay. Sequence reads were collapsed and filtered to measure the absolute abundance of every unique TCRbeta CDR3 rearrangement. For each sample, productive Simpson clonality was calculated as the square root of Simpson's diversity index across productive rearrangements. TCRdb took over this immuneACCESS table, retaining in-frame rearrangements with V and J assigned. Such tables are incomplete; in checked studies, under half of the missing clones stem from an unresolved V gene, and the remainder is unexplained. That table supplies the V and J calls and clone size; D and trimming were determined from the DNA. The sample table records 110,000 to 150,000 clones; around 87% of these occur just once. Of the sample, 3% is held by the ten largest clones.

Sequenced input: peripheral blood. The receptor's source is a woman aged 60 to 75 with active COVID-19.

This receptor carries the CDR3 CATSDSGQETQYF. The DNA reads TGTGCCACCAGTGATTCGGGCCAAGAGACCCAGTACTTC. The rearranged chain carries TRBV24-1 and TRBJ2-5; the D gene cannot be resolved reliably. V is cut by 2 bases and J by 1 base, and the space between the germline ends is 4 bases. The germline V gene gives CDR1 as KGHDR and CDR2 as SFDVKD. The CDR3, from cysteine to phenylalanine, totals 13 residues. Only the CDR3 region is kept as DNA, spanning 39 bases read in frame from base 1.